Listed here are 25 T cell receptor beta chains from one sample, sequenced in a study of blood T cells in healthy people across ages. It was with a sample-barcoded 5' primer and a J-beta primer mix that a second PCR of about 6 to 12 cycles was run. TCRdb reanalysed the 5' RACE reads using MiXCR and keeps one entry per CDR3 protein. Of roughly 1.5 million distinct CDR3 sequences listed, approximately 43% are singletons. What was sequenced was blood. The receptors here all came from a woman in her late teens or twenties in good health.

This chain joins TRBV6-1 and TRBJ2-7, with D hard to call. Germline V gene data show CDR1 as MNHNS and CDR2 as SASEGT. CDR3 length equals 13 residues. Between the trimmed V and J ends, which lost 1 base and 3 bases, there was a span of 7 bases. CDR3 nucleotide sequence: TGTGCCAGCAGTGAAGGGGGATACTACGAGCAGTACTTC. This translates into CASSEGGYYEQYF.

This clonotype was seen a few times. The chain combines TRBV9 with TRBJ2-3; the match to TRBD1 covers 9 bases. Germline loops: CDR1 SGDLS, CDR2 YYNGEE. The CDR3 length is 14 residues. V was pared by 6 bases and J by 4 bases, with 6 bases of the junction left unmatched. The CDR3, as DNA: TGTGCCAGCAAGGGGACAGGGTTTCCAGATACGCAGTATTTT. Amino acid sequence: CASKGTGFPDTQYF.

V is TRBV28 and J is TRBJ1-1, with D unresolved. The CDR3 is 14 amino acids. The V end was cut by 2 bases, the J end by 1 base, with 8 bases between. The germline V gene has CDR1 MDHEN and CDR2 SYDVKM. The CDR3 reads CASSLGNKNTEAFF. DNA of the CDR3: TGTGCCAGCAGTTTAGGGAACAAGAACACTGAAGCTTTCTTT.

This clonotype turned up a few times. The V gene is TRBV7-2, the J gene TRBJ2-1, with 11 nucleotides matching TRBD2. From germline, CDR1 is SGHTA and CDR2 FQGNSA. The CDR3 sequence is 19 residues long. With 5 bases clipped from V and 0 bases from J, the junction kept 12 bases outside the gene matches. The CDR3 bases are TGTGCCAGCAGCAAAGTCCCTAGCGGGAGGATGAGCTCCTACAATGAGCAGTTCTTC. It encodes CASSKVPSGRMSSYNEQFF.

This rearrangement joins TRBV7-9 to TRBJ2-1; 8 nucleotides match TRBD2. Germline CDR1 SEHNR, CDR2 FQNEAQ (reference sequence). Losses at the gene ends were 0 bases for V and 12 bases for J; bases not matched to a gene: 13. The CDR3 spans 16 residues. The CDR3 spells CASSLARTGGPIGQFF. The CDR3 DNA reads as TGTGCCAGCAGCTTAGCGAGGACGGGAGGGCCTATAGGGCAGTTCTTC. The full variable domain, in which reference TRBV7-9 and TRBJ2-1 provide the parts outside the CDR3, is DTGVSQNPRHKITKRGQNVTFRCDPISEHNRLYWYRQTLGQGPEFLTYFQNEAQLEKSRLLSDRFSAERPKGSFSTLEIQRTEQGDSAMYLCASSLARTGGPIGQFFGPGTRLTVL.

This clonotype came up a few times. This chain joins TRBV20-1 and TRBJ2-3, with 8 bases lining up with TRBD1. The CDR3 extends over 14 amino acids. The germline gives CDR1 DFQATT, CDR2 SNEGSKA (reference sequence). V gave up 6 bases and J gave up 4 bases; unmatched junction bases: 9. The CDR3 region has the DNA TGCAGTGCAATAGACAGGGGTCTATCAGATACGCAGTATTTT. The encoded protein is CSAIDRGLSDTQYF.

J is TRBJ2-5 and V is TRBV20-1; 12 positions match TRBD2. After removal of 5 bases from V and 11 bases from J, the junction contained 12 bases not matched to a gene. This CDR3 is built from 14 residues. The germline V gene encodes CDR1 DFQATT and CDR2 SNEGSKA (reference sequence). The CDR3 spells CSAGNLAGGPLQYF. The CDR3 DNA sequence: TGCAGTGCTGGAAACCTAGCGGGGGGGCCCCTTCAGTACTTC.

V is TRBV4-1 and J is TRBJ2-1; 7 bases map to TRBD2. Trimming cost V 4 bases and J 3 bases; bases outside gene matches: 12. The CDR3 runs to 17 residues. Per the germline V gene, CDR1 is MGHRA and CDR2 is YSYEKL. The chain's CDR3 is CASSLALGGRGYNEQFF. For the CDR3, the DNA is TGCGCCAGCAGCCTGGCCCTTGGCGGGAGAGGCTACAATGAGCAGTTCTTC.

This clonotype was counted only a few times. The rearrangement joins TRBV7-8 to TRBJ2-1; D is ambiguous. The V end lost 3 bases, the J end lost 1 base, and 7 bases lay between the germline ends. This CDR3 region has 14 residues. CDR1 and CDR2 (germline): SGHVS, FQNEAQ. In DNA form, the CDR3 reads TGTGCCAGCAGCTTCTGGATGTCCTACAATGAGCAGTTCTTC. Its protein is CASSFWMSYNEQFF.

V is TRBV11-3 and J is TRBJ2-3, with a possible D match to TRBD1 (6 bases). Looked up from germline, CDR1 is SGHNT and CDR2 is YENEEA. The CDR3 covers 18 residues. Trimming stripped 4 bases from V and 0 bases from J, with 20 bases between. The CDR3 nucleotides are TGTGCCAGCAGCTCTCGTTCACAGGGACGGGGTAGCACAGATACGCAGTATTTT. Translation: CASSSRSQGRGSTDTQYF.

The chain uses TRBV6-1 and TRBJ1-2; D remains unclear. Per germline, CDR1 MNHNS and CDR2 SASEGT. This CDR3 region has 14 residues. The V and J ends lost 4 bases and 2 bases respectively, with 11 bases between them. This CDR3 reads CASSAASGNYGYTF. The CDR3 DNA reads TGTGCCAGCAGTGCCGCCTCCGGAAACTATGGCTACACCTTC.

A few counts support this clonotype. The V and J genes are TRBV7-9 and TRBJ1-4; D is unresolved. Germline CDR1 is SEHNR and CDR2 is FQNEAQ (reference sequence). The germline V and J ends were trimmed by 0 bases and 0 bases, with 8 bases remaining between them. This CDR3 is built from 16 residues. This chain's CDR3 is CASSLALMATNEKLFF. CDR3 nucleotides: TGTGCCAGCAGCTTAGCGCTAATGGCAACTAATGAAAAACTGTTTTTT.

The CDR3 DNA follows: TGTGCCAGCAGCAGCACGGATCCGAACACTGAAGCTTTCTTT. It is translated as CASSSTDPNTEAFF. The J gene is TRBJ1-1, the V gene TRBV21-1. TRBV21-1 is a recognized pseudogene. The CDR3 runs 14 residues.

The genes are TRBV7-9 and TRBJ2-1, with D perhaps TRBD1 or TRBD2 (5 bases each). The CDR3 covers 16 residues. CDR1 SEHNR and CDR2 FQNEAQ come from the germline V gene (reference sequence). V shed 0 bases and J shed 2 bases, with 11 bases lying between them. In nucleotides, the CDR3 is TGTGCCAGCAGCTTAGCCGAGGGGATCCCCTACAATGAGCAGTTCTTC. Translated: CASSLAEGIPYNEQFF.

This clonotype occurred a few times. The CDR3 DNA reads TGTGCCACCAGTCCCTTAGGACTAGCGGGCGTATTCTACAATGAGCAGTTCTTC. Encoded protein: CATSPLGLAGVFYNEQFF. The rearrangement joins TRBV15 to TRBJ2-1, with TRBD2 matching 11 bases. Germline V gene sequence: CDR1 LNHNV, CDR2 YYDKDF (reference sequence). The V segment lost 6 bases and the J segment 3 bases; nucleotides outside the gene matches: 13. The CDR3 is made up of 18 amino acids.

V is TRBV6-1 and J is TRBJ2-1, with 7 bases identical to TRBD2. The CDR3 loop spans 15 amino acids. J lost 3 bases, V lost 6 bases, and 8 bases had no gene match. Germline V CDR1 and CDR2: MNHNS, SASEGT. The chain's CDR3 is CASSQFGGGYNEQFF. The CDR3 DNA reads TGTGCCAGCAGCCAATTTGGCGGGGGCTACAATGAGCAGTTCTTC.

The chain has TRBV6-6 and TRBJ2-5, with 9 bases aligning to TRBD1. Germline V lookup: CDR1 MNHNY, CDR2 SVGAGI (reference sequence). V trimming: 5 bases; J trimming: 1 base; junction bases outside the gene matches: 11. The CDR3 consists of 17 residues. This CDR3 is CASSKPTGGMRQETQYF. Here the CDR3 DNA reads TGTGCCAGCAGTAAACCGACAGGGGGTATGCGCCAAGAGACCCAGTACTTC.

This clonotype has a count of ten or more. The V call is TRBV20-1, the J call TRBJ1-1, with D perhaps TRBD1 (5 bases). Germline lookup yields CDR1 DFQATT and CDR2 SNEGSKA (reference sequence). The germline V and J ends were trimmed by 1 base and 3 bases, with 6 bases remaining between them. The CDR3 runs to 12 residues. The CDR3 DNA reads TGCAGTGCTAGAGGGGGCGACACTGAAGCTTTCTTT. Residues: CSARGGDTEAFF.

V is TRBV14 and J is TRBJ2-7; D remains ambiguous. CDR1 is SGHDN, CDR2 FVKESK, per germline. V dropped 0 bases and J dropped 4 bases, with 7 bases sitting between them. CDR3 length: 13 residues. CDR3 DNA sequence: TGTGCCAGCAGCCAAGATTGGACGTACGAGCAGTACTTC. Translated, it gives CASSQDWTYEQYF.

This clonotype has a handful of counts. The J gene is TRBJ2-7, the V gene TRBV29-1; 11 nucleotides match TRBD1. The CDR3 runs to 13 residues. After removal of 6 bases from V and 9 bases from J, the junction contained 10 bases not matched to a gene. CDR1 and CDR2 from the germline V gene are SQVTM and ANQGSEA. The CDR3 nucleotides read TGCAGCGTGAGGACAGGGGGCATTTTAAGGCAGTACTTC. Translated: CSVRTGGILRQYF.

This chain links TRBV20-1 with TRBJ2-1; D may be TRBD2 (6 bases). This CDR3 region has 15 residues. The germline V and J ends were trimmed by 1 base and 1 base, with 11 bases remaining between them. CDR1 is DFQATT, CDR2 SNEGSKA, per germline (reference sequence). The CDR3 bases are TGCAGTGCTAGAGTTGGGACTTCTTCCTACAATGAGCAGTTCTTC. It encodes CSARVGTSSYNEQFF.

Worth noting for this clonotype: Mismatch with germline at one junction end may stem from a read error. V and J are TRBV12-3 or TRBV12-4 and TRBJ2-1; perhaps TRBD2 as D (6 bases). The CDR3 spans 15 residues. The CDR3 here is CTSSLRGDSYNEQFF. Here the CDR3 DNA reads TGTACCAGCAGTTTGCGGGGTGACTCCTACAATGAGCAGTTCTTC.

The chain combines TRBV27 with TRBJ2-3, with TRBD2 matching over 7 bases. Trimming removed 5 bases from V and 3 bases from J; junction bases left unmatched: 8. The CDR3 consists of 15 residues. Germline CDR1 is MNHEY and CDR2 is SMNVEV (reference sequence). The CDR3 sequence: CASSTSVAVTDTQYF. The CDR3, as DNA: TGTGCCAGCAGTACTAGCGTCGCTGTAACAGATACGCAGTATTTT.

The V gene is TRBV5-6, the J gene TRBJ2-3, with D possibly being TRBD1 or TRBD2 (5 bases each). Germline-derived CDR1 and CDR2 are SGHDT and YYEEEE. The CDR3 is made up of 16 amino acids. V was cut by 3 bases and J by 2 bases, with 16 bases left in between. The CDR3 loop is CASSWDLGTSTDTQYF. The CDR3 nucleotides read TGTGCCAGCAGCTGGGATCTAGGGACCTCCACAGATACGCAGTATTTT.

There are a few counts of this clonotype. The J gene is TRBJ2-1, the V gene TRBV27; D unresolved. V was pared by 2 bases and J by 9 bases, with 8 bases between. Looked up from germline, CDR1 is MNHEY and CDR2 is SMNVEV (reference sequence). The CDR3 has 12 amino acids. The CDR3 loop reads CASSLKGGEQFF. The CDR3 DNA follows: TGTGCCAGCAGTTTAAAGGGCGGTGAGCAGTTCTTC.